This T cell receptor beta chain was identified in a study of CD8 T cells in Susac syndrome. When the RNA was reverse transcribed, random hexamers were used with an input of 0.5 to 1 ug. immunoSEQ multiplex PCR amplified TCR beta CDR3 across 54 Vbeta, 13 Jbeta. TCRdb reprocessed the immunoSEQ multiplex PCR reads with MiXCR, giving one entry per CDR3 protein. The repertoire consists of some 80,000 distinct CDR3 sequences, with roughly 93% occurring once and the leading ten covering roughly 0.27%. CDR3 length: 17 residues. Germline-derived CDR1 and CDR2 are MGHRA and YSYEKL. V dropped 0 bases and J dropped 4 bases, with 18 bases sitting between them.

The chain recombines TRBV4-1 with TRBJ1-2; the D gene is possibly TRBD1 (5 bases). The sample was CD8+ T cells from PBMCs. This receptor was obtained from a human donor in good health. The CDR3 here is CASSQDQSPGGGYGYTF. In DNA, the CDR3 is TGCGCCAGCAGCCAAGATCAATCCCCTGGGGGAGGCTATGGCTACACCTTC.